This TCR beta chain is drawn from a study of early T cells in non-severe SARS-CoV-2 infection. Across the whole study: Chains were unpaired, as sequencing was done on bulk RNA from unsorted whole blood.

Regarding the study as a whole: VDJdb matching favored anti-spike CD8 responses, missing private and CD4 specificities.

The table lists this clonotype with many counts. Its target is unknown. Unique molecular identifiers were added to individual cDNA molecules. TCRdb re-called the 5' RACE reads with MiXCR, one entry per CDR3 protein. The profile shows roughly 35,000 distinct CDR3 sequences, just under 4% of them singletons. The CDR3 length is 17 residues. The germline gives CDR1 DFQATT, CDR2 SNEGSKA (reference sequence). V was shortened by 0 bases and J by 0 bases, with 15 bases between the two germline ends. This TCR was recovered from an adult who was a healthcare worker with PCR-confirmed SARS-CoV-2 infection or an uninfected control (not recorded which). This rearrangement joins TRBV20-1 to TRBJ1-3; D uncertain. The sample consisted of whole blood. The CDR3 here is CSARDPPGSSSGNTIYF. The CDR3 region has the DNA TGCAGTGCTAGAGACCCCCCCGGCAGCAGCTCTGGAAACACCATATATTTT.